The clone carrying this T cell receptor (beta chain) was seen only once. Antigen: not known. Germline lookup yields CDR1 GTSNPN and CDR2 SVGIG (reference sequence). The CDR3 contains 13 residues. V lost 3 bases to trimming and J lost 3 bases, with 9 bases between them. The entry originates in a study of cytotoxic CD8 clonotypes in ibrutinib-treated CLL. Study-level points and caveats: Elevated clonality accompanied ibrutinib response, with a return toward baseline values at progression. There were few public clonotypes, and on treatment they contracted or stayed stable.

Frozen PBMC stocks contributed around 2 micrograms of genomic DNA to the TCR beta libraries. Produced via immunoSEQ multiplex PCR; TCRdb's table is partial and in-frame only. Among 20,000 to 25,000 clones listed, about 68% were seen once. The sequence was obtained from a human donor with chronic lymphocytic leukemia. The sequencing used PBMCs, collected before ibrutinib treatment. The rearrangement links TRBV30 to TRBJ2-1; tentative D call: TRBD2 (6 bases). CDR3 nucleotide sequence: TGTGCCTGGAGGACTAGTCTCTACAATGAGCAGTTCTTC. It specifies CAWRTSLYNEQFF.